This T cell receptor beta chain was documented in a study of blood T cell repertoires in COVID-19. On the study more broadly: T cells, B-cell-depleted T cells, or PBMCs provided the cDNA or gDNA that served as material.

As handled by the study authors: Cell counts per sample came from amplifying reference gene primers. Assay: immunoSEQ multiplex PCR; the TCRdb copy retains only in-frame clones and omits some. D and trimming come from the DNA, and the V and J calls and clone size come from that table. Of approximately 90,000 clones detected, 82% appear once; the ten largest clones hold 1.2%. Sequencing was done on a sample of peripheral blood. The clonotype originates from a woman of 80 years or more with acute or convalescent COVID-19.

The CDR3 DNA reads as TGTGCCAGCAGATTCAGCGGTACCGGGGAGCTGTTTTTT. Amino acids: CASRFSGTGELFF. The genes are TRBV12-3 or TRBV12-4 and TRBJ2-2; possible D gene TRBD2, 5 bases. Trimming removed 6 bases from V and 5 bases from J, with 10 bases in between. The CDR3 contains 13 residues.